This T cell receptor beta chain was sequenced during a study of cytomegalovirus exposure and HLA in healthy donors. Study-level points and caveats: A missense variant in DCLRE1C was later tied to TCR beta V- and J-gene trimming.

The PCR used 60 Vbeta and 13 Jbeta primers. Sequencing was performed with immunoSEQ multiplex PCR; in TCRdb, only in-frame clones are kept and a portion is missing. This sample's table has fewer than 130,000 clones. V was cut by 0 bases and J by 5 bases, with 16 bases left in between. CDR3 length equals 16 residues. Germline values: CDR1 LGHNA, CDR2 YSLEER. In regard to this clone: The antigen is unknown.

This chain joins TRBV4-3 and TRBJ2-5; D remains ambiguous. Sequenced: PBMCs. This sequence was found in a man in his fifties in good health and CMV-seronegative. The CDR3: CASSQDAGYKLETQYF. The CDR3 DNA is TGCGCCAGCAGCCAAGATGCAGGCTACAAACTGGAGACCCAGTACTTC.